The clone carrying this T cell receptor (beta chain) came up once. A junction end diverges from the germline sequence, so it may reflect a read error. PCR used 60 Vbeta primers and 13 Jbeta primers. Profiling relied on immunoSEQ multiplex PCR, and the TCRdb table lists in-frame clones only, not all of them. The sample records 140,000 or so clones, roughly 80% being singletons. This entry is derived from a study of cytomegalovirus exposure and HLA in healthy donors. Germline assignment: CDR1 LNHDA and CDR2 SQIVND (reference sequence). CDR3 length: 14 amino acids. This chain connects TRBV19 to TRBJ2-7, with 9 bases that match TRBD1. The TCR originated in a man aged 40-49 years in good health and CMV-seronegative. The sample taken for sequencing was PBMCs. The CDR3 DNA reads as TGTGCCAGTAGAATAGGGACAGGGTTCGACGAGCAGTACTTC. Translated, it gives CASRIGTGFDEQYF.